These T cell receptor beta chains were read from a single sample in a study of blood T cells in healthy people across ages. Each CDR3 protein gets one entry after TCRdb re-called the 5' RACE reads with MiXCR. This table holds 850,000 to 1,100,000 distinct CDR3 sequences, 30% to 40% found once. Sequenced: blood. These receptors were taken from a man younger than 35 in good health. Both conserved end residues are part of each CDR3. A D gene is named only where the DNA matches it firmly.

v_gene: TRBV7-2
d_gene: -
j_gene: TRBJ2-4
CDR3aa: CASSLVAGGTKNIQYF

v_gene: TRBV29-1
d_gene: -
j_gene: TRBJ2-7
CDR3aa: CSVELTDPYYEQYF

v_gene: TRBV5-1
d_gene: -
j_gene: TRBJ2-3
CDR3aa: CASYRSLTDTQYF

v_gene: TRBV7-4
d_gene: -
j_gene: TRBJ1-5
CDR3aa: CASSRRTAYSNQPQHF

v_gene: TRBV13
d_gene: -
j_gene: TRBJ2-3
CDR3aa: CASSLEQGIDTQYF

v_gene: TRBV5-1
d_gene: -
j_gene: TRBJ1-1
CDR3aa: CASSLSADEAFF

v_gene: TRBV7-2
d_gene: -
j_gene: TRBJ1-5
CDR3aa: CASSVGGRESNQPQHF

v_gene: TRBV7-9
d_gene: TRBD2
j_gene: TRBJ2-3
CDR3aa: CASSQPPGTSGDTDTQYF

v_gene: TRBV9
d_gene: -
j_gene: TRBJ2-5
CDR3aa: CASSVGALSQETQYF

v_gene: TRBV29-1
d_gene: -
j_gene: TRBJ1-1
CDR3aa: CSVPTTAMNTEAFF

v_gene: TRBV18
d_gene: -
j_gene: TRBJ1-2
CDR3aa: CASSTSRDGYTF

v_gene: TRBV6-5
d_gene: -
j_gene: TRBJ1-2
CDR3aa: CASSYEGGYTF

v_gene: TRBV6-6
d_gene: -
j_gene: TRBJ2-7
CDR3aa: CANSQGRSYEQYF

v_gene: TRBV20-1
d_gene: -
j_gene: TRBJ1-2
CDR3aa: CSARAEGSYTF

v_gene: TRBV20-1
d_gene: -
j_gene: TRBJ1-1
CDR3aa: CSARIPGGRKGAFF

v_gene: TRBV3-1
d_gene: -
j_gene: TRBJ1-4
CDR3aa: CASSQAGGDEKLFF

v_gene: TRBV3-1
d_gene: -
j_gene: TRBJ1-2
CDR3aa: CASSQDKARLPAGYTF

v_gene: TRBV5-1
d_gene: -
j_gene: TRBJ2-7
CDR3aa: CASSLANEQYF

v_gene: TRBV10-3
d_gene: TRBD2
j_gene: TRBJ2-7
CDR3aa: CAITGGSSYEQYF

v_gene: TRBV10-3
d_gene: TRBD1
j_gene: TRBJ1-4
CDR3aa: CAISETGGTNEKLFF

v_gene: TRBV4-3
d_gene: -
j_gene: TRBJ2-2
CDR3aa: CASSQVVRQGELFF

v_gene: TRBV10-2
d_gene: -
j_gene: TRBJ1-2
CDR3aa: CASSRDDYGYTF

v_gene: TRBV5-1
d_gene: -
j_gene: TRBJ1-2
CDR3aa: CASSPDMILNLYGYTF

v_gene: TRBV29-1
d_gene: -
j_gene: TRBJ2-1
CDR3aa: CSVGLPGYEQFF

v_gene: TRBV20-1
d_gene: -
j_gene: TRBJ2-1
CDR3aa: CSARFPTYNEQFF

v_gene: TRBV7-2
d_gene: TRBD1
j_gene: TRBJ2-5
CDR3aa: CASSLTDRTGVKETQYF

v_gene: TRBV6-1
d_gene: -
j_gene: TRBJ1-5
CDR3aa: CASIGGLRNQPQHF

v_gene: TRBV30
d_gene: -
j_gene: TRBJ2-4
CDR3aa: CAWALRQTSKNIQYF

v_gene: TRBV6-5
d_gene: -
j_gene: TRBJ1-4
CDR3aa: CASSLGQPRSNEKLFF

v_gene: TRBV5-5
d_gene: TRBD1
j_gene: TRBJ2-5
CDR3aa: CASSVTGQWSETQYF

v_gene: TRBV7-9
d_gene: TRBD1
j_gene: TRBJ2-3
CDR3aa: CASSEGAGAYLPDTQYF

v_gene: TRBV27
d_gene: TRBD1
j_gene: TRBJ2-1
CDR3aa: CASSSTQGVHYNEQFF

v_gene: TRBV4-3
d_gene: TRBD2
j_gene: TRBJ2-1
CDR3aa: CASSQGSGGAGYNEQFF

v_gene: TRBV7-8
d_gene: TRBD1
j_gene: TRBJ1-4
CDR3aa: CASTSDREDEKLFF

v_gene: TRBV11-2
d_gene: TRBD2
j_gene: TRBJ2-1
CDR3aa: CASSFDSGDLGEQFF

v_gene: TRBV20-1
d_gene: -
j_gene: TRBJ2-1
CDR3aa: CSARENSREGQFF

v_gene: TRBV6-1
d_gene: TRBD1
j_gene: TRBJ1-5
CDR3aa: CASSDWDSANQPQHF

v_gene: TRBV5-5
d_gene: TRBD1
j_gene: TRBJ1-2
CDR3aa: CASSRGREGYTF

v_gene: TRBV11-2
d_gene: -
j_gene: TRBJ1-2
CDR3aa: CASSRDAVGYTF

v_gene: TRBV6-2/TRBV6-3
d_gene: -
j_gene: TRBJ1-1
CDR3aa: CASRMLRGTEAFF

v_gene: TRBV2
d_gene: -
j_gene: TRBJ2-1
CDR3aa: CASSEDPSSYNEQFF

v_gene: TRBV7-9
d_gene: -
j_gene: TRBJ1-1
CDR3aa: CASRDRWNTEAFF

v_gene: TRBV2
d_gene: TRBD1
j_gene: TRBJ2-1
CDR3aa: CASTGTGFYKEQFF

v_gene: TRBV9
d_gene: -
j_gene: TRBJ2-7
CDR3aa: CASSVSGVGSYEQYF

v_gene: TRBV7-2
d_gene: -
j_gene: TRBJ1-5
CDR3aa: CASSPSGPLNQPQHF